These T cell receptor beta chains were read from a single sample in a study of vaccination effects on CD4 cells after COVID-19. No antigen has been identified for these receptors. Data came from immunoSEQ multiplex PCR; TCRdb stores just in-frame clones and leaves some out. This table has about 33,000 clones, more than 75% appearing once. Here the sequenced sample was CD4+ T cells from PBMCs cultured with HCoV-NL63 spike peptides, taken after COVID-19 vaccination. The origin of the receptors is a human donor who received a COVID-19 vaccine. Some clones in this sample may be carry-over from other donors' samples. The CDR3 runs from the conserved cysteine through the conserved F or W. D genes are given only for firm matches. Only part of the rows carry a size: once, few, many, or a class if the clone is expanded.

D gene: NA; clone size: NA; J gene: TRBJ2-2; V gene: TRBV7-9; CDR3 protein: CASSLKGDTGELFF; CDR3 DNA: TGTGCCAGCAGCTTGAAGGGAGACACCGGGGAGCTGTTTTTT
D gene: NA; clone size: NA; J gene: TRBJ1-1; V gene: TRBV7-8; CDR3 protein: CASSLTGEAFF; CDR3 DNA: TGTGCCAGCAGCCTGACAGGTGAAGCTTTCTTT
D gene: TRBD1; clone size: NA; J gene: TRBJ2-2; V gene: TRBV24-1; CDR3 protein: CATSGTRDRGTGELFF; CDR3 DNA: TGTGCCACCAGTGGGACGAGGGACAGGGGAACCGGGGAGCTGTTTTTT
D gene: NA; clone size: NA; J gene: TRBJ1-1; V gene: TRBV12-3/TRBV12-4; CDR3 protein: CASSVTANTEAFF; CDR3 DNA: TGTGCCAGCAGTGTGACAGCGAACACTGAAGCTTTCTTT
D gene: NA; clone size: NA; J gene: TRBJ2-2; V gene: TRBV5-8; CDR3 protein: CASSRTIGAVRELFF; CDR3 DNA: TGTGCCAGCAGTCGGACTATCGGGGCTGTACGGGAGCTGTTTTTT
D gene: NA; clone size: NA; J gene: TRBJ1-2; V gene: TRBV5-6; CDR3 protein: CASSLTGPSTGYTF; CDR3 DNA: TGTGCCAGCAGCTTGACAGGGCCGAGTACTGGCTACACCTTC
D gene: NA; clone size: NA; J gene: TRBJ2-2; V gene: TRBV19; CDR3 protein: CASSIFGSGIDTGELFF; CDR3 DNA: TGTGCCAGTAGTATATTTGGTTCGGGGATTGACACCGGGGAGCTGTTTTTT
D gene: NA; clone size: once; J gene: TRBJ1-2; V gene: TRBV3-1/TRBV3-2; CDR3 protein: CASSLGGADYGYTF; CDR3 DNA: TGTGCCAGCAGCCTGGGGGGGGCGGACTATGGCTACACCTTC
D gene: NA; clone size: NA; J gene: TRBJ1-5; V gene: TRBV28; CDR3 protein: CASRSLQGFQPQHF; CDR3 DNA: TGTGCCAGCAGATCTCTCCAGGGATTTCAGCCCCAGCATTTT
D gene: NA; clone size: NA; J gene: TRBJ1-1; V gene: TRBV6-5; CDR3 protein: CASSYPGNTEAFF; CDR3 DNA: TGTGCCAGCAGTTACCCGGGGAACACTGAAGCTTTCTTT
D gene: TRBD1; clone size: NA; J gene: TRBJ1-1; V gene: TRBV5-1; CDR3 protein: CASNEGGEISGAFF; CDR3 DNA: TGCGCCAGCAATGAAGGGGGCGAAATAAGCGGAGCTTTCTTT
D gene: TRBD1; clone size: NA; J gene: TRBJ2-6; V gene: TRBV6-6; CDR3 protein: CASSPWDRGLLYGTRTSGANVLTF; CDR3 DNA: TGTGCCAGCAGTCCCTGGGACAGGGGGCTACTATACGGGACTAGGACGTCTGGGGCCAACGTCCTGACTTTC
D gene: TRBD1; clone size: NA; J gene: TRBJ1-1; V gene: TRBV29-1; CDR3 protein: CSVPKGAVTLNTEAFF; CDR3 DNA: TGCAGCGTCCCAAAGGGGGCAGTTACTCTGAACACTGAAGCTTTCTTT
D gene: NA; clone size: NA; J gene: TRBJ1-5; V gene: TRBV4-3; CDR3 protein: CASSRVGLGQPQHF; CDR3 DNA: TGCGCCAGCAGCCGGGTAGGATTGGGCCAGCCCCAGCATTTT